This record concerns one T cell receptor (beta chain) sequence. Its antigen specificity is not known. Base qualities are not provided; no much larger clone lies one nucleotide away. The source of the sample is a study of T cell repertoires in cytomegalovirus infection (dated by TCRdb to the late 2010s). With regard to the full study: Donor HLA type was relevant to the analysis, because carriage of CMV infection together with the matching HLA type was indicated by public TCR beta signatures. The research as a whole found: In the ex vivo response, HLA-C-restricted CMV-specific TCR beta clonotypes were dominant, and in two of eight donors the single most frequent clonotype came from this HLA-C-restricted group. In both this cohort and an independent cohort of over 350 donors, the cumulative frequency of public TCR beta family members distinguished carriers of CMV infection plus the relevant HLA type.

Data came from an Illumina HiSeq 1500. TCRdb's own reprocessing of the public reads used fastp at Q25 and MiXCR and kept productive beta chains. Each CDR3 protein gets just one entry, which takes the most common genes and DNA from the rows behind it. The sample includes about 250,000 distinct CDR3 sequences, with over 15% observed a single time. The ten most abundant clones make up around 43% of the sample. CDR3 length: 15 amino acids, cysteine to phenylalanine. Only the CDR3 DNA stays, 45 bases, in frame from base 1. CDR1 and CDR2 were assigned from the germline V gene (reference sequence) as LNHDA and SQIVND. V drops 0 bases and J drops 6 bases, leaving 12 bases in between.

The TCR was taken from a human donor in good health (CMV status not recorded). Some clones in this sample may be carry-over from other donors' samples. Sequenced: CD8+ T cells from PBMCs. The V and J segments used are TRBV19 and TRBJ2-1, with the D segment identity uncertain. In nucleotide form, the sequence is TGTGCCAGTAGTATAGACCCGGTCAGTATCAATGAGCAGTTCTTC. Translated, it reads CASSIDPVSINEQFF.